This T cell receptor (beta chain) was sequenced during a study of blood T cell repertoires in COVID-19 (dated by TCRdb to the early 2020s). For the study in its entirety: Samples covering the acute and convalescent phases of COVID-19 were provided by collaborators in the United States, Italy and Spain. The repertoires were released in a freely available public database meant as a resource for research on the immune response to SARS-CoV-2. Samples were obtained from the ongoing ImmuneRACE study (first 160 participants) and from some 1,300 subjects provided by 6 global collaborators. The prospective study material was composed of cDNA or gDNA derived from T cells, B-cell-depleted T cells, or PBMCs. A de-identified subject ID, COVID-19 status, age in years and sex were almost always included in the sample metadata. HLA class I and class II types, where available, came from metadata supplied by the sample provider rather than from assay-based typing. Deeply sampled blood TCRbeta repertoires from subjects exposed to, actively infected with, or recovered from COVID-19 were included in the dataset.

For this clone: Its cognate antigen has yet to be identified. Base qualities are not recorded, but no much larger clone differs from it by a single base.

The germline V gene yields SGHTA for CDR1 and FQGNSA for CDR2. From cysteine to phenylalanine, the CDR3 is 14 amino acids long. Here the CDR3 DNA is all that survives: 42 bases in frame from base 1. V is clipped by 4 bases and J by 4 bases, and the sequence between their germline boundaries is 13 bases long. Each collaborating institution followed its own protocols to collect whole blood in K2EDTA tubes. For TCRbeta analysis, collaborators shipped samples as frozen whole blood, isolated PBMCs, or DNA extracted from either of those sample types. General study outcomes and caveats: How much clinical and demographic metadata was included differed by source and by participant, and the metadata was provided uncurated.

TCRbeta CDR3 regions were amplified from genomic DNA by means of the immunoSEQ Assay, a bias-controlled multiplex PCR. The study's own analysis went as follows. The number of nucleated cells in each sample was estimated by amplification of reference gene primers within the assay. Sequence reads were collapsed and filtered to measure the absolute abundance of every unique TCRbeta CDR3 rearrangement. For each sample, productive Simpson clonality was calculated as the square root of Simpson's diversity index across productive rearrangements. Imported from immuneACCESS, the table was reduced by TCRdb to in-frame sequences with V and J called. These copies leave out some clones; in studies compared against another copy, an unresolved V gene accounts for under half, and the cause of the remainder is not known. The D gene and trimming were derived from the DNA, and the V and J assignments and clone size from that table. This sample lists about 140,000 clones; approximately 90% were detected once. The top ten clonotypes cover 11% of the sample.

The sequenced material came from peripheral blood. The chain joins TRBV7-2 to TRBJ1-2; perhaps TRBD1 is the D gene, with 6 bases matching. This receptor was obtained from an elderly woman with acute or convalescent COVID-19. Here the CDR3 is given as CASSSILGGYGYTF. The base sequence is TGTGCCAGCAGCTCCATCCTAGGGGGCTATGGCTACACCTTC.